This TCR beta chain was observed in a study of CD8+ T cells in alopecia areata. Study in general: Patients in the study were on tofacitinib for 6 to 18 months, then off it for 6 months.

It was cDNA, reverse transcribed from extracted RNA, that served as the sequencing template. The assay was immunoSEQ multiplex PCR, and TCRdb's table has in-frame clones only and misses some. The sample has 190,000 or so clones, around 60% seen once. On this clone itself: Its antigen is still unknown.

Germline values: CDR1 SEHNR, CDR2 FQNEAQ (reference sequence). The CDR3 extends over 16 amino acids. Unmatched junction bases numbered 9, after V lost 5 bases and J lost 2 bases. Study observations and caveats: During tofacitinib treatment, many expanded lesional clones remained in scalp and blood. The study also sequences resident alphabeta T cells of normal skin in scalp samples. The study found tofacitinib significantly decreased scalp clonality and expanded CD8+ clones among the top 100.

The sample's treatment: oral pan-JAK inhibitor, 5-10 mg twice daily. The source of this sequence is a human donor with alopecia areata. V usage is TRBV7-9 and J usage is TRBJ2-5; TRBD2 agrees at 9 bases. Source: CD8+ T cells sorted from blood, taken at week 24, from a patient treated with tofacitinib. The CDR3 coding sequence is TGTGCCAGCAGCCCACGGAGACTAGCGGAACAAGAGACCCAGTACTTC. Translating it yields CASSPRRLAEQETQYF. Supplemented by reference TRBV7-9 and TRBJ2-5, the full variable domain reads DTGVSQNPRHKITKRGQNVTFRCDPISEHNRLYWYRQTLGQGPEFLTYFQNEAQLEKSRLLSDRFSAERPKGSFSTLEIQRTEQGDSAMYLCASSPRRLAEQETQYFGPGTRLLVL.